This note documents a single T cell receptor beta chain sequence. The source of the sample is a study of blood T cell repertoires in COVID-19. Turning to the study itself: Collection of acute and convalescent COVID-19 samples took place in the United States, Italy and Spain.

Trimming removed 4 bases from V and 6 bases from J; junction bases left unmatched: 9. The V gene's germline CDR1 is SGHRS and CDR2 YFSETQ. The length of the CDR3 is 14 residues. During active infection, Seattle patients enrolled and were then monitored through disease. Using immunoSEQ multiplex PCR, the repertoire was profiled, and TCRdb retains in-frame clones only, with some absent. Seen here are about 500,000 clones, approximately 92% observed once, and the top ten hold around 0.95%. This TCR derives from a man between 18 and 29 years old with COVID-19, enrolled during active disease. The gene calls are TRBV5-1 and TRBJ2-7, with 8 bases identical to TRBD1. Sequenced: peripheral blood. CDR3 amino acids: CASSLLDRVSEQYF. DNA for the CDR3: TGCGCCAGCAGCCTCCTGGACAGGGTTTCCGAGCAGTACTTC.